This T cell receptor (beta chain) is from a study of blood T cell repertoires in COVID-19. In the study overall: Material from acute and convalescent COVID-19 was sourced from the United States, Italy and Spain.

CDR1 and CDR2 from the germline V gene are MDHEN and SYDVKM. The CDR3 has 13 residues. V shed 2 bases and J shed 3 bases, with 5 bases lying between them. Method: immunoSEQ multiplex PCR; TCRdb's copy keeps in-frame clones and lacks some. The repertoire holds roughly 440,000 clones, with approximately 88% as singletons. V is TRBV28 and J is TRBJ1-5; no clear D gene. The source is a woman between 45 and 60 years old with COVID-19, enrolled during active disease. Sample: peripheral blood. This chain's CDR3 is CASSLGHNQPQHF. CDR3 in DNA: TGTGCCAGCAGTTTAGGCCACAATCAGCCCCAGCATTTT.